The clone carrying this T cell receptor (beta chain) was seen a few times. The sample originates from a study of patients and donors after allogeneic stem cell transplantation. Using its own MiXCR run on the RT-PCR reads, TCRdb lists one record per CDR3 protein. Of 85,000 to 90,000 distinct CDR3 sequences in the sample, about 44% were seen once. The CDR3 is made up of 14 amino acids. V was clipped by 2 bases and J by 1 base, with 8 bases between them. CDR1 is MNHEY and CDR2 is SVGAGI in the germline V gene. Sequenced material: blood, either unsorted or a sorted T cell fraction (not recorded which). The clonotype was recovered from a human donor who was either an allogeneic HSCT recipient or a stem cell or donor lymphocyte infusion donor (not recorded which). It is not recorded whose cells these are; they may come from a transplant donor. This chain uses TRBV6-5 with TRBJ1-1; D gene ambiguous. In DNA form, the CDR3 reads TGTGCCAGCAGTTACAGTTGGCCGAACACTGAAGCTTTCTTT. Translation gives CASSYSWPNTEAFF.